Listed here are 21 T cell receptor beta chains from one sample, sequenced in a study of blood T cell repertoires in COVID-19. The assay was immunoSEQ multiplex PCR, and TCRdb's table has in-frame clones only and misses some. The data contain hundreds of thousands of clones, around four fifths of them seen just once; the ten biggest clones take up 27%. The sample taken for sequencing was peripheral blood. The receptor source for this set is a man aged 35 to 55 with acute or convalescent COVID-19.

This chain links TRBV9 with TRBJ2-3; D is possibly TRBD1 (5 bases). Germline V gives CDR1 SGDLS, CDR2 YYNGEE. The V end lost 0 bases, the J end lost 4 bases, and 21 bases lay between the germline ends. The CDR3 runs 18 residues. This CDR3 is CASSVGVVGQRWADTQYF. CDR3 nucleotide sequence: TGTGCCAGCAGCGTAGGAGTTGTGGGGCAGCGTTGGGCAGATACGCAGTATTTT.

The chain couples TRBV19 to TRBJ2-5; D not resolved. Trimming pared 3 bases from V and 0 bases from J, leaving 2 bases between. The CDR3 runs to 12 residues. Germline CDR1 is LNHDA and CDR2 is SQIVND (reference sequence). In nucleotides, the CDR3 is TGTGCCAGTAGTATCAACCAAGAGACCCAGTACTTC. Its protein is CASSINQETQYF.

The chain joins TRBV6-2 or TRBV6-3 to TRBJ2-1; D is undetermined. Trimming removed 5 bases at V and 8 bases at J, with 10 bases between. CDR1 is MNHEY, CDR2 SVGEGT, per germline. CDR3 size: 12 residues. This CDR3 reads CASSVSFDEQFF. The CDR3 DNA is TGTGCCAGCAGTGTTTCCTTCGATGAGCAGTTCTTC.

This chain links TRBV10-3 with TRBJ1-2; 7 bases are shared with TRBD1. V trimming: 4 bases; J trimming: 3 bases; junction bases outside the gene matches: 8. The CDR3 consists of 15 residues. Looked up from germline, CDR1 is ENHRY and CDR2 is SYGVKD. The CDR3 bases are TGTGCCATCAGTGGAACAGGGGTATTCGACTATGGCTACACCTTC. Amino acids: CAISGTGVFDYGYTF.

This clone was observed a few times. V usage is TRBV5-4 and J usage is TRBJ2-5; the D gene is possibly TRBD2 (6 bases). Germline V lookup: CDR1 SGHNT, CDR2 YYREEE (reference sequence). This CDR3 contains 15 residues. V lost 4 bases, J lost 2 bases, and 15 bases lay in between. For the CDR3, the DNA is TGTGCCAGCAGCACCGGGACTTCCAGACAAGAGACCCAGTACTTC. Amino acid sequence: CASSTGTSRQETQYF.

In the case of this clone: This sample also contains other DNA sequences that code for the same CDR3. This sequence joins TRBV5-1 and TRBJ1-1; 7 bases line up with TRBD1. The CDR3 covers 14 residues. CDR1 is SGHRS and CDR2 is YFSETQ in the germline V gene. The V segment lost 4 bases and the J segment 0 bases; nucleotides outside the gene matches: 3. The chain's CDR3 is CASSLTGVNTEAFF. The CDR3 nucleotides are TGCGCCAGCAGCCTAACAGGGGTGAACACTGAAGCTTTCTTT. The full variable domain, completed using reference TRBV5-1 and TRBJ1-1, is KAGVTQTPRYLIKTRGQQVTLSCSPISGHRSVSWYQQTPGQGLQFLFEYFSETQRNKGNFPGRFSGRQFSNSRSEMNVSTLELGDSALYLCASSLTGVNTEAFFGQGTRLTVV.

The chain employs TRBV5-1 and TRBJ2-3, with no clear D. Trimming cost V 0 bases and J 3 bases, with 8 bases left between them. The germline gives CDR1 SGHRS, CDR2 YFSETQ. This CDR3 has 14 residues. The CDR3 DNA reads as TGCGCCAGCAGCTTGGAGGAGTTGACAGATACGCAGTATTTT. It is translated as CASSLEELTDTQYF.

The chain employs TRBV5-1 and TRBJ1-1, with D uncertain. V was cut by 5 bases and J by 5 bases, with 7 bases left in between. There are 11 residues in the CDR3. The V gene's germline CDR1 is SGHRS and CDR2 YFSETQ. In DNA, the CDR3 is TGCGCCAGCAGAGGAGAAACTGAAGCTTTCTTT. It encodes CASRGETEAFF.

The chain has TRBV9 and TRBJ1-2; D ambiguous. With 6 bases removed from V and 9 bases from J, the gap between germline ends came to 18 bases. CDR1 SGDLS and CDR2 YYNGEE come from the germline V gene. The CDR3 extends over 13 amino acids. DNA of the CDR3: TGTGCCAGCACCCCGTATCCGCGAGTAAGCTACACCTTC. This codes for CASTPYPRVSYTF.

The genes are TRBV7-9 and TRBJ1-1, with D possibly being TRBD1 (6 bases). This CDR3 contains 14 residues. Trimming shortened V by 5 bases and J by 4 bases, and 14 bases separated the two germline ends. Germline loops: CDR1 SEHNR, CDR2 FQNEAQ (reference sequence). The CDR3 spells CASSQRGAVTEAFF. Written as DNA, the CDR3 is TGTGCCAGCAGCCAACGGGGGGCGGTCACTGAAGCTTTCTTT.

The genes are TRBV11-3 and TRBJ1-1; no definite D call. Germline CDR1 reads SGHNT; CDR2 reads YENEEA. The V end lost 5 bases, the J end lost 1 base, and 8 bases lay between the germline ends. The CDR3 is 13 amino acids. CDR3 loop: CASSRGANTEAFF. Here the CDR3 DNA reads TGTGCCAGCAGCCGAGGAGCGAACACTGAAGCTTTCTTT.

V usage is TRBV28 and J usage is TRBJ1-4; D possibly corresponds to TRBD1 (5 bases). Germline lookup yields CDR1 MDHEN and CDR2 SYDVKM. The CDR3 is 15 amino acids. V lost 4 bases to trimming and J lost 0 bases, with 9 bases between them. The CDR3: CASSYDSATNEKLFF. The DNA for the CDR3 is TGTGCCAGCAGTTATGACAGTGCAACTAATGAAAAACTGTTTTTT. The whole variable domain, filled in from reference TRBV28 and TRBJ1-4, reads DVKVTQSSRYLVKRTGEKVFLECVQDMDHENMFWYRQDPGLGLRLIYFSYDVKMKEKGDIPEGYSVSREKKERFSLILESASTNQTSMYLCASSYDSATNEKLFFGSGTQLSVL.

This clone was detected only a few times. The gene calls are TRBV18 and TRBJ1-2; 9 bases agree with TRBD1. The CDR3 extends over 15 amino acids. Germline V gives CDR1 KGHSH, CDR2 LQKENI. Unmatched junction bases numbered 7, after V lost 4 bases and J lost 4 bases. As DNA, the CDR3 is TGTGCCAGCTCACTCGAACAGGGGGCCCTCTATGGCTACACCTTC. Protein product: CASSLEQGALYGYTF. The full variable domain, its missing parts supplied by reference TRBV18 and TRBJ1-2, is NAGVMQNPRHLVRRRGQEARLRCSPMKGHSHVYWYRQLPEEGLKFMVYLQKENIIDESGMPKERFSAEFPKEGPSILRIQQVVRGDSAAYFCASSLEQGALYGYTFGSGTRLTVV.

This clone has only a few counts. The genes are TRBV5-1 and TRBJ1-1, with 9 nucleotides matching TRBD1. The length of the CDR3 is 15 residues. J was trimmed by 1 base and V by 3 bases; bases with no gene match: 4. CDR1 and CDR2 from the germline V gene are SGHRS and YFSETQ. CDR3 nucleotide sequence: TGCGCCAGCAGCTCGGGACAGGGATCGAACACTGAAGCTTTCTTT. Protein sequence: CASSSGQGSNTEAFF.

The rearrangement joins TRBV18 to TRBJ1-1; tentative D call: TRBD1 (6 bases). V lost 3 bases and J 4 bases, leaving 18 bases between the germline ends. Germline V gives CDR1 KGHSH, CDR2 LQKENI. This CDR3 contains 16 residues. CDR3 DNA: TGTGCCAGCTCACCCCAACTAACCCCACAGGGCACTGAAGCTTTCTTT. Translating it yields CASSPQLTPQGTEAFF.

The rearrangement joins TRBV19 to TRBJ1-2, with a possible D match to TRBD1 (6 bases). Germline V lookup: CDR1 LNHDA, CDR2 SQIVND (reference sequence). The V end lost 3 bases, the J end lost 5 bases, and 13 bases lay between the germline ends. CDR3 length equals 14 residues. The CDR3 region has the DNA TGTGCCAGTAGTATGTCAATCAGGGGATATGGCTACACCTTC. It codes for CASSMSIRGYGYTF.

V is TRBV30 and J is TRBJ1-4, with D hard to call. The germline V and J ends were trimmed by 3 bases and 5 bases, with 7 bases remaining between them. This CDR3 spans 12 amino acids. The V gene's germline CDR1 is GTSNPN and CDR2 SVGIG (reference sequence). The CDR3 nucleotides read TGTGCCTGGAGCCGGGAGAATGAAAAACTGTTTTTT. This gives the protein CAWSRENEKLFF.

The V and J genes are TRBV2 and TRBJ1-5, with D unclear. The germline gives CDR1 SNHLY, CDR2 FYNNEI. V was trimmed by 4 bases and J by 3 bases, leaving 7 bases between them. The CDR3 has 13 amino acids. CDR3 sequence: CASSGGHNQPQHF. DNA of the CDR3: TGTGCCAGCAGTGGTGGGCACAATCAGCCCCAGCATTTT.

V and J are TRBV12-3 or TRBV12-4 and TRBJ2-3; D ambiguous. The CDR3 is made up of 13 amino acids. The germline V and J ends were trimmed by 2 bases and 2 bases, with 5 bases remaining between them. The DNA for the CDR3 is TGTGCCAGCAGTTTAATGTACACAGATACGCAGTATTTT. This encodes CASSLMYTDTQYF.

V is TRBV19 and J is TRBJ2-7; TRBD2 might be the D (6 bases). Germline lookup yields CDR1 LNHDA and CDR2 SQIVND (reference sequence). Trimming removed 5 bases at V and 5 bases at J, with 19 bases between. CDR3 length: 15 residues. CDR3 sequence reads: CASSFAGTTGDEQYF. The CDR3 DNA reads TGTGCCAGTAGTTTTGCGGGGACCACCGGGGACGAGCAGTACTTC. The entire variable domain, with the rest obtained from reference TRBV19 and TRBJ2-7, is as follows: DGGITQSPKYLFRKEGQNVTLSCEQNLNHDAMYWYRQDPGQGLRLIYYSQIVNDFQKGDIAEGYSVSREKKESFPLTVTSAQKNPTAFYLCASSFAGTTGDEQYFGPGTRLTVT.

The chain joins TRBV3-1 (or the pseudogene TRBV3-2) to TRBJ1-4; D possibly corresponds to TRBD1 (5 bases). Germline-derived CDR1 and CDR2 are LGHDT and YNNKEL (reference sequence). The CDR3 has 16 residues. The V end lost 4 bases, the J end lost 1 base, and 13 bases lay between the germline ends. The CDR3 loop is CASSRTTGGTNEKLFF. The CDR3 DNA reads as TGTGCCAGCAGCCGTACTACAGGCGGAACTAATGAAAAACTGTTTTTT.